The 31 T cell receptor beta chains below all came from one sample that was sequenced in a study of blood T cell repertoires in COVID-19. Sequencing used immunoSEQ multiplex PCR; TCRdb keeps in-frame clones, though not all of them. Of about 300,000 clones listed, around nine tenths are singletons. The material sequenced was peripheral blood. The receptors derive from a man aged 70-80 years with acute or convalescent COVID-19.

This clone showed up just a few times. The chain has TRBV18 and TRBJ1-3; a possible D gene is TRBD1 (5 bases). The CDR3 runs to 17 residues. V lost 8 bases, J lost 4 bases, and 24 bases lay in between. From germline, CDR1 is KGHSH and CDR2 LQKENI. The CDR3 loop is CASPYSTGPLRGNTIYF. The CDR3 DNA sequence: TGTGCCAGCCCCTATTCTACAGGCCCCCTTAGAGGAAACACCATATATTTT.

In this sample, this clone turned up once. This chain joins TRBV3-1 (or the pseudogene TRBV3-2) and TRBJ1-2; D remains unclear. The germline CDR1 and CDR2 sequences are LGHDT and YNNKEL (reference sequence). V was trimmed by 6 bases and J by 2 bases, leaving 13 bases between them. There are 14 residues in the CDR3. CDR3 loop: CASSKSRVNYGYTF. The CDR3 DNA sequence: TGTGCCAGCAGTAAATCGAGGGTGAACTATGGCTACACCTTC.

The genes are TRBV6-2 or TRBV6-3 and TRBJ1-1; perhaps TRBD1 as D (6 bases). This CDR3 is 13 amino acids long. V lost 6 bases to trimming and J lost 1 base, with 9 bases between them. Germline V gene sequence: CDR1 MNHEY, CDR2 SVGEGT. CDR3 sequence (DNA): TGTGCCAGCAGCGGACAGAGGAACACTGAAGCTTTCTTT. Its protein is CASSGQRNTEAFF.

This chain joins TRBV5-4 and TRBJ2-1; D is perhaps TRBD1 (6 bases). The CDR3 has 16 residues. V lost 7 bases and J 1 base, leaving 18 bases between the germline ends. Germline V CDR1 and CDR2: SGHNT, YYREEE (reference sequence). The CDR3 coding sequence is TGTGCCAGCCCGACAGGCGCCCACCATTCCTACAATGAGCAGTTCTTC. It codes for CASPTGAHHSYNEQFF.

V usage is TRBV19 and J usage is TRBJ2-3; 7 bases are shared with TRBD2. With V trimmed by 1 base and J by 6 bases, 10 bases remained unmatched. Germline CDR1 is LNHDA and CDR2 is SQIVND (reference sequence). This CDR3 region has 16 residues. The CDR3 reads CASSIGKGGQWDTQYF. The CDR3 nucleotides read TGTGCCAGTAGTATAGGAAAGGGAGGGCAGTGGGATACGCAGTATTTT.

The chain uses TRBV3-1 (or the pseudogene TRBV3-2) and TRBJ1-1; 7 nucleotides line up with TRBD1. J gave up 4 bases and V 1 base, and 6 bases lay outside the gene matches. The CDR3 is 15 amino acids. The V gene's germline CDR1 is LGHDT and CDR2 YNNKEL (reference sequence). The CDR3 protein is CASSQGQGGGTEAFF. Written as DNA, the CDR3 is TGTGCCAGCAGCCAAGGACAGGGTGGGGGCACTGAAGCTTTCTTT.

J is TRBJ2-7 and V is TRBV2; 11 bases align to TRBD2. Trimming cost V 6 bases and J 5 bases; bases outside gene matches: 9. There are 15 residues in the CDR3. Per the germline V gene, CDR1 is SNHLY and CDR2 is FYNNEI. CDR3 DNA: TGTGCCAGCAGCGAACAAGCTAGCGGGAGGAACGAGCAGTACTTC. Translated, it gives CASSEQASGRNEQYF.

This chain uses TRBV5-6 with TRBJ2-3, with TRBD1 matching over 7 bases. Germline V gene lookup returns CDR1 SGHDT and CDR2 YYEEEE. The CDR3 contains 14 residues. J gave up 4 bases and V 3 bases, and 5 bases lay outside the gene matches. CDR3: CASSSRDRPDTQYF. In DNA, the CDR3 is TGTGCCAGCAGCTCGAGGGACAGACCAGATACGCAGTATTTT.

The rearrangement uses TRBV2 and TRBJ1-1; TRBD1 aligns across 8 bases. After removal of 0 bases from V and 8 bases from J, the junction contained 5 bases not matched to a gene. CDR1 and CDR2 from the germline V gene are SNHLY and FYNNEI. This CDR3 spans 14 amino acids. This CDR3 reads CASSEAGQGGEAFF. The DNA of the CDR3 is TGTGCCAGCAGTGAAGCAGGACAGGGTGGCGAAGCTTTCTTT.

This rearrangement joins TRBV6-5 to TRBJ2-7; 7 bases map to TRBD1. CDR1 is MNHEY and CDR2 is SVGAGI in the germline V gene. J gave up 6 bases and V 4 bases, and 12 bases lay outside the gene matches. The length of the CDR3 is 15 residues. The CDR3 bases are TGTGCCAGCAGTTGGGGGACAGCCCATCCGGGCGAGCAGTACTTC. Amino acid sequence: CASSWGTAHPGEQYF.

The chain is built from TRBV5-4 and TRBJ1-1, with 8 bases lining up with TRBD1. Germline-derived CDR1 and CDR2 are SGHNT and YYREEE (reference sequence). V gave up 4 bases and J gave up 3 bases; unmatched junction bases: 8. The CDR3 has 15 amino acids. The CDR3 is CASSTRTGLYTEAFF. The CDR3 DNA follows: TGTGCCAGCAGCACCAGGACAGGGCTCTACACTGAAGCTTTCTTT.

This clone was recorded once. In DNA, the CDR3 is TGTGCCTGGAGTGTAAATCAGACTAGCGGGGGACACACCGGGGAGCTGTTTTTT. Its translation is CAWSVNQTSGGHTGELFF. The V call is TRBV30, the J call TRBJ2-2; 12 positions match TRBD2. The CDR3 is 18 residues long. With 0 bases clipped from V and 3 bases from J, the junction kept 8 bases outside the gene matches. Germline V gene lookup returns CDR1 GTSNPN and CDR2 SVGIG (reference sequence). The variable domain in full, with the rest retrieved from reference TRBV30 and TRBJ2-2, is SQTIHQWPATLVQPVGSPLSLECTVEGTSNPNLYWYRQAAGRGLQLLFYSVGIGQISSEVPQNLSASRPQDRQFILSSKKLLLSDSGFYLCAWSVNQTSGGHTGELFFGEGSRLTVL.

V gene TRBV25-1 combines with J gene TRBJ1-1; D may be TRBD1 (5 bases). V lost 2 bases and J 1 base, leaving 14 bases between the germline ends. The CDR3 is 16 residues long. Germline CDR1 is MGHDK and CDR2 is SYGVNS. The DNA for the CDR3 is TGTGCCAGCAGTGAAAGATTCGGGGGGGAGAACACTGAAGCTTTCTTT. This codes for CASSERFGGENTEAFF.

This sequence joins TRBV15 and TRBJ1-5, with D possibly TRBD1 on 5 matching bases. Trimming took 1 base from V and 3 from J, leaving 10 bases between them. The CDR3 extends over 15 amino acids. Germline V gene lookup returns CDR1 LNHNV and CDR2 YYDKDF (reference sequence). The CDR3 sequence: CATSRGGQNNQPQHF. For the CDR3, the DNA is TGTGCCACCAGCAGAGGAGGACAAAACAATCAGCCCCAGCATTTT.

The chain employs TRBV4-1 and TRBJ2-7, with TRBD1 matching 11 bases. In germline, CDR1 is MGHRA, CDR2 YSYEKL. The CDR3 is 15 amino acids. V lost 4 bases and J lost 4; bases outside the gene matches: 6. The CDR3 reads CASSRGGQGAYEQYF. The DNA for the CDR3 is TGCGCCAGCAGCCGGGGTGGACAGGGGGCTTACGAGCAGTACTTC.

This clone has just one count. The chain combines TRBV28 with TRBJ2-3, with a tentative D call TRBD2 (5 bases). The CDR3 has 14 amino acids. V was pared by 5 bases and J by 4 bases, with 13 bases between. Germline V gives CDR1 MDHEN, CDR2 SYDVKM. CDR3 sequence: CASSAAGDADTQYF. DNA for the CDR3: TGTGCCAGCAGTGCAGCCGGGGATGCAGATACGCAGTATTTT.

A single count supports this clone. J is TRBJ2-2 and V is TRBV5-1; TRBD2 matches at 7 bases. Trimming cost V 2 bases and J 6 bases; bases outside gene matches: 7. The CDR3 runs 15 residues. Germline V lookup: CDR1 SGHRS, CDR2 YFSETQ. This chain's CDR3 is CASSFLGRSAGELFF. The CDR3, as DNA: TGCGCCAGCAGCTTTCTCGGGAGGAGTGCCGGGGAGCTGTTTTTT.

The CDR3 coding sequence is TGTGCCAGCAGCTTAATTCGTTGGGGACAGAACACTGAGCAGTTCTTC. Amino acids: CASSLIRWGQNTEQFF. V gene TRBV7-8 combines with J gene TRBJ2-1; 7 bases align to TRBD1. The CDR3 extends over 16 amino acids. In germline, CDR1 is SGHVS, CDR2 FQNEAQ. The trim removed 2 bases at V and 9 bases at J, leaving 13 bases unmatched.

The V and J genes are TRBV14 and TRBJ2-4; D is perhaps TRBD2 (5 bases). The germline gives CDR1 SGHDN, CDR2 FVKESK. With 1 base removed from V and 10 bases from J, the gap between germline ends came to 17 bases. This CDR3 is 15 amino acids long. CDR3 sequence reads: CASSQADLTLGIQYF. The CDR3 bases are TGTGCCAGCAGCCAAGCGGACTTGACCCTAGGGATTCAGTACTTC.

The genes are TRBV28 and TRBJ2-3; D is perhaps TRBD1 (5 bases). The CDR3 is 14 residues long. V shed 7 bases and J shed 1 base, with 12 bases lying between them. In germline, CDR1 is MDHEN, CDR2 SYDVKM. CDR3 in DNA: TGTGCCAGCACCCTACTGGGGCGCACAGATACGCAGTATTTT. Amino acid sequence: CASTLLGRTDTQYF.

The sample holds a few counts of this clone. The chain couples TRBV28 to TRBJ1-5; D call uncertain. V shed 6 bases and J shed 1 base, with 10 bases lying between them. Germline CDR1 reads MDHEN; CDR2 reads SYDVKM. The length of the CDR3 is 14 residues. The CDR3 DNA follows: TGTGCCAGCAGGTCTAGTACGAGCAATCAGCCCCAGCATTTT. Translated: CASRSSTSNQPQHF.

Here the CDR3 reads CASSRDSGGQPQHF. The DNA for the CDR3 is TGTGCCAGCAGCCGCGACAGTGGCGGTCAGCCCCAGCATTTT. The chain combines TRBV7-2 with TRBJ1-5; D possibly corresponds to TRBD1 (5 bases). Trimming stripped 5 bases from V and 6 bases from J, with 14 bases between. CDR1 is SGHTA and CDR2 is FQGNSA in the germline V gene. This CDR3 comprises 14 residues.

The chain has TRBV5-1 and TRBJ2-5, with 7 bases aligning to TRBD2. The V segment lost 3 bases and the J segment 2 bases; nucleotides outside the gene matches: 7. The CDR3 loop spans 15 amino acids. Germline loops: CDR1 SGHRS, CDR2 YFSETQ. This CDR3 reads CASSYGGGLQETQYF. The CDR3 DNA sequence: TGCGCCAGCAGCTACGGCGGGGGATTACAAGAGACCCAGTACTTC. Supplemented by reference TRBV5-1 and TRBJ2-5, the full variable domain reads KAGVTQTPRYLIKTRGQQVTLSCSPISGHRSVSWYQQTPGQGLQFLFEYFSETQRNKGNFPGRFSGRQFSNSRSEMNVSTLELGDSALYLCASSYGGGLQETQYFGPGTRLLVL.

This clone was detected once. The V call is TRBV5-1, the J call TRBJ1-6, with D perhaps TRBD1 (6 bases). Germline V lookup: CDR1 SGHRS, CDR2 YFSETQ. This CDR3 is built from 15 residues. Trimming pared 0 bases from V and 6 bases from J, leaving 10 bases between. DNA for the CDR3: TGCGCCAGCAGCTTGGGGGACACGGGTAATTCACCCCTCCACTTT. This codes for CASSLGDTGNSPLHF.

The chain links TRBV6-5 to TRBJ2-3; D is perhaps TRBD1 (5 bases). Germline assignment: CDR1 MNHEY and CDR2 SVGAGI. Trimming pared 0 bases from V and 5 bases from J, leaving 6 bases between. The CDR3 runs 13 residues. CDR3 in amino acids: CASSYSQGDTQYF. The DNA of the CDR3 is TGTGCCAGCAGTTACTCCCAGGGAGATACGCAGTATTTT.

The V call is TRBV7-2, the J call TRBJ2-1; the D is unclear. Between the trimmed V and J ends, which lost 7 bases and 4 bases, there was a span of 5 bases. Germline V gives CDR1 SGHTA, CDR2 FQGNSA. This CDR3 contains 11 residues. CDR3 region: CASTLYNEQFF. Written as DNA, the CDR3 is TGTGCCAGCACCCTGTACAATGAGCAGTTCTTC.

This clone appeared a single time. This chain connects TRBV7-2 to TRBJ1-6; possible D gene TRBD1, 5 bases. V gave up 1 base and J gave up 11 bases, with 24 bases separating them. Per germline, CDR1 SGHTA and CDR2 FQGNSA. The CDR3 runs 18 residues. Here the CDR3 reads CASSLVSSPGQGGPPLHF. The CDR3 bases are TGTGCCAGCAGCTTAGTCTCTTCCCCAGGGCAAGGCGGACCACCCCTCCACTTT.

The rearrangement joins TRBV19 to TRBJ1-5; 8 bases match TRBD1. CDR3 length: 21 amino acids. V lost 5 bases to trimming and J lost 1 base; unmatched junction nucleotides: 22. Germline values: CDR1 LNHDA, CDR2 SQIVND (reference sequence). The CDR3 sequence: CASSVGRGRLSDMKSNQPQHF. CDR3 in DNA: TGTGCCAGTAGTGTCGGCAGGGGGCGGCTGAGTGATATGAAGAGCAATCAGCCCCAGCATTTT. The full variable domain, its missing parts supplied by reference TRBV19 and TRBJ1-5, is DGGITQSPKYLFRKEGQNVTLSCEQNLNHDAMYWYRQDPGQGLRLIYYSQIVNDFQKGDIAEGYSVSREKKESFPLTVTSAQKNPTAFYLCASSVGRGRLSDMKSNQPQHFGDGTRLSIL.

CDR3 sequence (DNA): TGTGCCAGCAGCCGTCCCCCCGTAGATACGCAGTATTTT. It is translated as CASSRPPVDTQYF. This chain links TRBV7-9 with TRBJ2-3; no reliable D call. V was pared by 5 bases and J by 5 bases, with 11 bases between. The length of the CDR3 is 13 residues. Germline V gene sequence: CDR1 SEHNR, CDR2 FQNEAQ (reference sequence).

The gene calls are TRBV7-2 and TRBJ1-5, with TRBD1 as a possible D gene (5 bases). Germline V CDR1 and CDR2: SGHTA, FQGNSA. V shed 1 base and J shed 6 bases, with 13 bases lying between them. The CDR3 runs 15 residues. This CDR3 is CASSLGGGRGQPQHF. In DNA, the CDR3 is TGTGCCAGCAGCTTAGGGGGCGGCCGTGGTCAGCCCCAGCATTTT.

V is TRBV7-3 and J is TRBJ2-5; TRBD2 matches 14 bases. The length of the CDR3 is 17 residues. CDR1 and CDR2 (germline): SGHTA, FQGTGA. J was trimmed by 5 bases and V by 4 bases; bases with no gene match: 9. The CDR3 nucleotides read TGTGCCAGCAGCTCCGGACTAGCGGGGGGACTAGGGGAGACCCAGTACTTC. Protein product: CASSSGLAGGLGETQYF. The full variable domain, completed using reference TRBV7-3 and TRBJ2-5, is GAGVSQTPSNKVTEKGKYVELRCDPISGHTALYWYRQSLGQGPEFLIYFQGTGAADDSGLPNDRFFAVRPEGSVSTLKIQRTERGDSAVYLCASSSGLAGGLGETQYFGPGTRLLVL.